The sample holds many counts of the clone carrying this T cell receptor beta chain. What it binds is unknown. Germline CDR1 LNHDA, CDR2 SQIVND (reference sequence). V was pared by 3 bases and J by 5 bases, with 1 base between. The CDR3 spans 11 residues. The source of the sample is a study of regulatory T cells in long-lasting Graves disease. Indicated time point: newly diagnosed GD, antithyroid drugs for less than 3 months. Extracted RNA from PBMCs served as the source of the TCR library. Overall study findings and caveats: Persistent cases favored TRBV28, TRBJ1-2 and TRBJ2-5.

Construction of TCR beta libraries relied on iRepertoire HTBI primers and on Arm-PCR targeting CDR3 regions. From the multiplex PCR reads, TCRdb called clonotypes with MiXCR, one entry per CDR3 protein. The sample includes about 220,000 distinct CDR3 sequences, roughly 19% seen only once; the top ten take roughly 10%. This sample also belongs to another study, concerning T cells in Graves' hyperthyroidism and ophthalmopathy. This second report adds: These patients, aged 18 to 65, had recently diagnosed hyperthyroidism lasting under 2 months. In the first-round RT-PCR of the TCR CDR3, the HTBI primer set was used.

Here the sequenced sample was peripheral blood mononuclear cells (PBMCs), taken at new diagnosis, from a patient treated with antithyroid drugs. This chain joins TRBV19 and TRBJ2-2; the D is unclear. The receptor was derived from a woman aged 30 to 39 with Graves disease. CDR3 bases: TGTGCCAGTAGTATGACCGGGGAGCTGTTTTTT. It specifies CASSMTGELFF.